This T cell receptor beta chain is from a study of T cell responses to AZD1222 COVID-19 vaccine. Across the study: Pooling covered second doses at about 4 or about 12 weeks.

In its sample, this clone was seen a few times. The antigen remains undetermined. Trimming took 2 bases from V and 0 from J, leaving 11 bases between them. CDR1 is LNHDA, CDR2 SQIVND, per germline (reference sequence). The CDR3 loop spans 16 amino acids. Produced via immunoSEQ multiplex PCR; TCRdb's table is partial and in-frame only. Here the sample spans fewer than 130,000 clones, around 89% being singletons. Study-wide points: It should be noted that donors were predominantly white British and more often female, and clonal diversity was possibly underestimated. No repertoire was sampled before or during the peak T cell response, only after it. Among AZD1222 vaccinees, only six or seven were seropositive at baseline.

The chain links TRBV19 to TRBJ1-3; perhaps TRBD1 as D (5 bases). Sequenced here: peripheral blood, sampled on day 0 of AZD1222 vaccination. The TCR sequence derives from an adult in good health. The CDR3 DNA sequence: TGTGCCAGTAGTATACAGGGACCATACTCTGGAAACACCATATATTTT. Translated, it gives CASSIQGPYSGNTIYF.